The 20 T cell receptor beta chains below were found in one sample sequenced in a study of blood T cell repertoires in COVID-19. The data were produced by immunoSEQ multiplex PCR, yet TCRdb's version contains in-frame clones alone and is incomplete. The repertoire holds 300,000 to 400,000 clones, 70% to 90% seen once, with less than 3.5% in the top ten. Material for sequencing was peripheral blood. The receptors here all came from a woman aged 25-40 years with COVID-19, enrolled during active disease.

The chain joins TRBV4-1 to TRBJ2-7; unclear D gene. V was cut by 2 bases and J by 0 bases, with 11 bases left in between. The CDR3 consists of 15 residues. Germline V gives CDR1 MGHRA, CDR2 YSYEKL. CDR3 bases: TGCGCCAGCAGCCAACTGGAACAGCTCTCCTACGAGCAGTACTTC. Translation gives CASSQLEQLSYEQYF.

This clone occurred once. This chain links TRBV30 with TRBJ1-2; D possibly corresponds to TRBD1 (6 bases). Germline values: CDR1 GTSNPN, CDR2 SVGIG (reference sequence). The CDR3 loop spans 15 amino acids. V gave up 3 bases and J gave up 4 bases, with 18 bases separating them. Here the CDR3 DNA reads TGTGCCTGGAGGCAGGGGCTACAGAATGGCTATGGCTACACCTTC. Its translation is CAWRQGLQNGYGYTF.

This clone was recorded a few times. The chain links TRBV5-1 to TRBJ2-5; 7 bases are shared with TRBD1. This CDR3 has 17 residues. In germline, CDR1 is SGHRS, CDR2 YFSETQ. Trimming removed 0 bases from V and 5 bases from J; junction bases left unmatched: 13. The CDR3 reads CASSLGYLTGLGETQYF. The CDR3 DNA reads TGCGCCAGCAGCTTGGGGTACCTGACAGGGTTGGGGGAGACCCAGTACTTC.

This sequence joins TRBV11-3 and TRBJ2-7; 12 bases line up with TRBD2. With 5 bases clipped from V and 5 bases from J, the junction kept 4 bases outside the gene matches. The CDR3 sequence is 14 residues long. Germline CDR1 and CDR2: SGHNT and YENEEA. The CDR3: CASSPSGGAHEQYF. The DNA for the CDR3 is TGTGCCAGCAGCCCTAGCGGGGGGGCCCACGAGCAGTACTTC.

As regards this clone: Other DNA variants within this sample encode the same CDR3. This chain joins TRBV3-1 (or the pseudogene TRBV3-2) and TRBJ1-1, with D unresolved. The CDR3 is 13 residues long. Germline CDR1 is LGHDT and CDR2 is YNNKEL (reference sequence). V shed 1 base and J shed 2 bases, with 5 bases lying between them. CDR3 coding DNA: TGTGCCAGCAGCCAAGTCAGAAACACTGAAGCTTTCTTT. Its protein product is CASSQVRNTEAFF.

The chain combines TRBV27 with TRBJ2-6; no clear D. This CDR3 has 17 amino acids. V was pared by 6 bases and J by 0 bases, with 15 bases between. Germline CDR1 is MNHEY and CDR2 is SMNVEV (reference sequence). CDR3 residues: CASSHLGQDSGANVLTF. In DNA form, the CDR3 reads TGTGCCAGCAGCCATTTGGGCCAGGACTCTGGGGCCAACGTCCTGACTTTC.

CDR3 sequence reads: CASSPVAGQQETQYF. CDR3 DNA sequence: TGCGCCAGCAGCCCAGTAGCGGGGCAACAAGAGACCCAGTACTTC. The chain is built from TRBV4-3 and TRBJ2-5, with 8 bases lining up with TRBD2. This CDR3 spans 15 amino acids. V lost 4 bases and J lost 2; bases outside the gene matches: 6. Germline assignment: CDR1 LGHNA and CDR2 YSLEER.

This clone was found once. The V and J genes are TRBV5-1 and TRBJ1-1, with 8 bases lining up with TRBD1. The germline gives CDR1 SGHRS, CDR2 YFSETQ. The CDR3 is 16 amino acids. V lost 5 bases, J lost 0 bases, and 9 bases stayed unmatched. The CDR3 protein is CASRSDRGGMNTEAFF. The CDR3 DNA is TGCGCCAGCAGGTCCGACAGGGGCGGGATGAACACTGAAGCTTTCTTT. Based on the CDR3 plus reference TRBV5-1 and TRBJ1-1, the full variable domain is KAGVTQTPRYLIKTRGQQVTLSCSPISGHRSVSWYQQTPGQGLQFLFEYFSETQRNKGNFPGRFSGRQFSNSRSEMNVSTLELGDSALYLCASRSDRGGMNTEAFFGQGTRLTVV.

The chain couples TRBV27 to TRBJ2-7; 10 positions agree with TRBD2. In germline, CDR1 is MNHEY, CDR2 SMNVEV (reference sequence). The J segment lost 4 bases and the V segment lost 6 bases, leaving 9 bases of the junction unmatched. The CDR3 runs 15 residues. The CDR3 protein is CASSLTSGESYEQYF. CDR3 nucleotides: TGTGCCAGCAGCCTAACTAGCGGGGAGTCGTACGAGCAGTACTTC.

The V call is TRBV2, the J call TRBJ2-7, with 7 bases identical to TRBD2. CDR1 is SNHLY, CDR2 FYNNEI, per germline. The junction had 6 bases not matched to a gene; V was cut back by 7 bases and J by 6 bases. The CDR3 runs 12 residues. CDR3 nucleotides: TGTGCCAGCAATGGGGGGGGGTCCGAGCAGTACGTC. This sequence encodes CASNGGGSEQYV.

As concerns this clone: This CDR3 fails to terminate in the conserved phenylalanine or tryptophan, so it likely reflects a read error. The DNA is omitted, as the CDR3 cannot be located on it reliably, and the CDR3 follows TCRdb's listing. The J gene is TRBJ2-3, the V gene TRBV4-3; no check of the table's D call, TRBD1, against the DNA was made. 8 amino acids form the CDR3, both terminal residues included. CDR1 and CDR2 from the germline V gene are LGHNA and YSLEER. The CDR3 reads CASRLVGG.

This chain joins TRBV2 and TRBJ1-2; perhaps TRBD1 as D (5 bases). The CDR3 has 14 amino acids. The ends were cut back, 4 bases at V and 4 bases at J, with 13 bases in the middle. CDR1 and CDR2 (germline): SNHLY, FYNNEI. In DNA, the CDR3 is TGTGCCAGCAGTGGTCAGGGTAAGGGCTATGGCTACACCTTC. As protein: CASSGQGKGYGYTF.

The chain links TRBV13 to TRBJ2-5; 8 nucleotides line up with TRBD2. The CDR3 sequence is 13 residues long. Germline CDR1 and CDR2: PRHDT and FYEKMQ (reference sequence). With 11 bases clipped from V and 1 base from J, the junction kept 6 bases outside the gene matches. The CDR3 nucleotides read TGTGCCGTCAGAACTAGCGGCCAAGAGACCCAGTACTTC. Protein sequence: CAVRTSGQETQYF.

This clone was recorded only once. The chain recombines TRBV2 with TRBJ1-1, with D perhaps matching TRBD1 (6 bases). Trimming took 7 bases from V and 4 from J, leaving 13 bases between them. The CDR3 loop spans 13 amino acids. In germline, CDR1 is SNHLY, CDR2 FYNNEI. The CDR3 reads CASNGGAGTEAFF. CDR3 in DNA: TGTGCCAGCAATGGGGGGGCGGGCACTGAAGCTTTCTTT. The full variable domain, rest sourced from reference TRBV2 and TRBJ1-1, is EPEVTQTPSHQVTQMGQEVILRCVPISNHLYFYWYRQILGQKVEFLVSFYNNEISEKSEIFDDQFSVERPDGSNFTLKIRSTKLEDSAMYFCASNGGAGTEAFFGQGTRLTVV.

The chain employs TRBV10-1 and TRBJ1-2; D is ambiguous. Germline V gene sequence: CDR1 WNHNN, CDR2 SYGVQD (reference sequence). V gave up 10 bases and J gave up 1 base, with 16 bases separating them. There are 14 residues in the CDR3. The CDR3 region is CAIPPRAHNYGYTF. As DNA, the CDR3 is TGCGCCATTCCCCCACGCGCCCATAACTATGGCTACACCTTC.

The count of this clone is one. The rearrangement joins TRBV7-2 to TRBJ1-5; D call uncertain. The CDR3 has 13 residues. Germline lookup yields CDR1 SGHTA and CDR2 FQGNSA. Trimming pared 4 bases from V and 3 bases from J, leaving 7 bases between. This CDR3 is CASSSTVNQPQHF. The CDR3 DNA reads TGTGCCAGCAGCTCCACAGTCAATCAGCCCCAGCATTTT.

The rearrangement joins TRBV24-1 to TRBJ2-3, with TRBD1 identical over 9 bases. This CDR3 has 14 amino acids. V lost 7 bases, J lost 2 bases, and 3 bases stayed unmatched. The germline V gene encodes CDR1 KGHDR and CDR2 SFDVKD. The CDR3 DNA reads TGTGCCACCAGGGACAGGGGACACACAGATACGCAGTATTTT. It yields the protein CATRDRGHTDTQYF.

The chain links TRBV11-3 to TRBJ2-1; possible D gene TRBD1, 5 bases. Germline CDR1 reads SGHNT; CDR2 reads YENEEA. This CDR3 has 15 amino acids. V was pared by 5 bases and J by 1 base, with 12 bases between. The CDR3 nucleotides are TGTGCCAGCAGCCACTCTAGGGGATCCTACAATGAGCAGTTCTTC. Translated, it gives CASSHSRGSYNEQFF. The whole variable domain, filled in from reference TRBV11-3 and TRBJ2-1, reads EAGVVQSPRYKIIEKKQPVAFWCNPISGHNTLYWYLQNLGQGPELLIRYENEEAVDDSQLPKDRFSAERLKGVDSTLKIQPAELGDSAVYLCASSHSRGSYNEQFFGPGTRLTVL.

The chain uses TRBV12-3 or TRBV12-4 and TRBJ1-6; no definite D call. V dropped 6 bases and J dropped 6 bases, with 6 bases sitting between them. The CDR3 totals 12 residues. The DNA of the CDR3 is TGTGCCAGCAGCACGGGTAATTCACCCCTCCACTTT. Protein sequence: CASSTGNSPLHF.

This sequence joins TRBV7-9 and TRBJ2-3; TRBD2 matches at 7 bases. The CDR3 length is 18 residues. The V gene end was trimmed by 5 bases and the J gene end by 4 bases; junction bases not matched to a gene: 18. Germline V gives CDR1 SEHNR, CDR2 FQNEAQ (reference sequence). This CDR3 is CASSPYGGGWSRADTQYF. CDR3 in DNA: TGTGCCAGCAGCCCGTACGGGGGAGGGTGGAGTAGGGCAGATACGCAGTATTTT.